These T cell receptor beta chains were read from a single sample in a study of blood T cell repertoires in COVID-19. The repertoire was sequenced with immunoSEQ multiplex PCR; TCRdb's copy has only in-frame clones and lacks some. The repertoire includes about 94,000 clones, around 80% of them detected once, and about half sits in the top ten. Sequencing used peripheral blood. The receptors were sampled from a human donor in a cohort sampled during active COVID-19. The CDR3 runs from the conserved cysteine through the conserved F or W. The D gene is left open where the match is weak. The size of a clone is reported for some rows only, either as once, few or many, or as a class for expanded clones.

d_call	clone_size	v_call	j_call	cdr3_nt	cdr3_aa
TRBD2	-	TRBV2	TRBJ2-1	TGTGCCAGCAGTGATGGACTAGCGGGAGTTTATGAGCAGTTCTTC	CASSDGLAGVYEQFF
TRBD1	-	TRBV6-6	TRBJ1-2	TGTGCCAGCAGTTCCCGGGACAGCTTCTATGGCTACACCTTC	CASSSRDSFYGYTF
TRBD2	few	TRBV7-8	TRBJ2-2	TGTGCCAGCAGCACGGGTAGCGGGGTCTTCCGTTTGGGCAACACCGGGGAGCTGTTTTTT	CASSTGSGVFRLGNTGELFF
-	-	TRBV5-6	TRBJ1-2	TGTGCCAGCAGCTTGGAACAGGGACGCTATGGCTACACCTTC	CASSLEQGRYGYTF
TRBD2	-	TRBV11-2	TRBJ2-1	TGTGCCAGCAGCTGGCGGGCGGGAGCTTTTGAGCAGTTCTTC	CASSWRAGAFEQFF
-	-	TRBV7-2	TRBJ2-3	TGTGCCAGCAGCTTAGGGGGGCCAGGGGACGGTACGCAGTATTTT	CASSLGGPGDGTQYF
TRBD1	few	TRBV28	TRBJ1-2	TGTGCCAGCAGTACTTATACAGGGGGGGGATATGGCTACACCTTC	CASSTYTGGGYGYTF
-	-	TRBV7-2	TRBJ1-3	TGTGCCAGCAGCTTAGCGGGCGGAAACACCATATATTTT	CASSLAGGNTIYF
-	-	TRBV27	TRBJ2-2	TGTGCCTCAAAAAGAGAGGATTACACCGGGGAGCTGTTTTTT	CASKREDYTGELFF
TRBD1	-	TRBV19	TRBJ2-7	TGTGCCAGTACTGGACAGGGGGCATACGAGCAGTACTTC	CASTGQGAYEQYF
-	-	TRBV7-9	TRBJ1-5	TGTGCCAGCAGCTTTTTCCCAGGGAATCTTCAGCCCCAGCATTTT	CASSFFPGNLQPQHF
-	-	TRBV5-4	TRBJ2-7	TGTGCCAGCAGCTTGGAGGCTAGCACAAGCGACGAGCAGTACTTC	CASSLEASTSDEQYF
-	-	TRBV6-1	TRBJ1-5	TGTGCCAGCAGTGAAGGAGGGGGGGGACAGCCCCAGCATTTT	CASSEGGGGQPQHF
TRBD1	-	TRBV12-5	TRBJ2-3	TGTGCTAGTTCTCGACAGGGGAGCCCCCTTTACACAGATACGCAGTATTTT	CASSRQGSPLYTDTQYF
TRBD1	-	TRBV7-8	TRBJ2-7	TGTGCCAGCGAGGACAGGGCATCTGACGAGCAGTACTTC	CASEDRASDEQYF
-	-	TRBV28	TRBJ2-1	TGTGCCAGCAGACGCACCTCGGGAGTAGGAGGTGAGCAGTTCTTC	CASRRTSGVGGEQFF
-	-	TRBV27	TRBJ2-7	TGTGCCAGCAGCGACAGGAGACTCTCCTACGAGCAGTACTTC	CASSDRRLSYEQYF
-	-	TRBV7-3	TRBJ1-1	TGTGCCAGCAGTCGTACAGGGATGGAAGCTTTCTTT	CASSRTGMEAFF
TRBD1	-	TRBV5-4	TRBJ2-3	TGTGCCACGAACAGGGGGCAGGAAGATACGCAGTATTTT	CATNRGQEDTQYF
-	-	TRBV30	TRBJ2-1	TGTGCCTGGACCCTCCGAAGGGGGAGTGGCAATGAGCAGTTCTTC	CAWTLRRGSGNEQFF
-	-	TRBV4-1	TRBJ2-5	TGCGCCAGCAGCCAAGTAGTTAGCGTGGAGACCCAGTACTTC	CASSQVVSVETQYF
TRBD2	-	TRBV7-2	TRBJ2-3	TGTGCCAGCAGCTCATATAGCGGGAGGTCGGGGTATTTT	CASSSYSGRSGYF
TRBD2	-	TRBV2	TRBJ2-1	TGTGCCAGCAGTGAGAGGACTAGCGGGACGGGTGAGCAGTTCTTC	CASSERTSGTGEQFF
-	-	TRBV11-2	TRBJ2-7	TGTGCCAGCAGCTCCGGACGACTAGAGAGGGGGCTTAGGGACGAGCAGTACTTC	CASSSGRLERGLRDEQYF
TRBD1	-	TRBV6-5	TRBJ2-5	TGTGCCAGCAGTTACTCCTCCAGGACAGGGAGGGAGACCCAGTACTTC	CASSYSSRTGRETQYF
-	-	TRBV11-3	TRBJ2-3	TGTGCCAGCAGCCAGGCCGCGGATACGCAGTATTTT	CASSQAADTQYF
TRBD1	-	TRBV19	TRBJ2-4	TGTGCCAGTAGTATAAGCTTTGGGACAGGACAAATTCAGTACTTC	CASSISFGTGQIQYF
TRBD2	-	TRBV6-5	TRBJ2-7	TGTGCCACCGGGGGACTAGCATATAAGGAGCAGTACTTC	CATGGLAYKEQYF
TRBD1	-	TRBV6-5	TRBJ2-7	TGTGCCAGCAGTTACTCGTGGACAGGTCATTCCTACGAGCAGTACTTC	CASSYSWTGHSYEQYF
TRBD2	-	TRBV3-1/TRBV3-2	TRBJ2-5	TGTGCCAGCAGCCCCCGGAGCGGGAGGGCCCAAGAGACCCAGTACTTC	CASSPRSGRAQETQYF
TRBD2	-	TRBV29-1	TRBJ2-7	TGCAGCGTTCTAGCGGGAGAGACCTACGAGCAGTACTTC	CSVLAGETYEQYF
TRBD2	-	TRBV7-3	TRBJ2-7	TGTGCCAGCAGCTTAAGTGGCGGGAGTATCGACGAGCAGTACTTC	CASSLSGGSIDEQYF
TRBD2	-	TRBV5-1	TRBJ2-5	TGCGCCAGCAGCTCGGGGACTAGCGGGGGACAAGAGACCCAGTACTTC	CASSSGTSGGQETQYF
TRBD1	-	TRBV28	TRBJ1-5	TGTGCCAGCAGCGACCCAAGGAGGGGACAGGGCAATCAGCCCCAGCATTTT	CASSDPRRGQGNQPQHF
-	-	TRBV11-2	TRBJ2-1	TGTGCCAGCAGCTTTGGGCTAGCGTACAATGAGCAGTTCTTC	CASSFGLAYNEQFF
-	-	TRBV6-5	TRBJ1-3	TGTGCCAGCAGTTACCGGTCAGGGCAGTCTGGAAACACCATATATTTT	CASSYRSGQSGNTIYF
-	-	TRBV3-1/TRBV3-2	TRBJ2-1	TGTGCCAGCAGCCAAGATAGGGGCAATGAGCAGTTCTTC	CASSQDRGNEQFF
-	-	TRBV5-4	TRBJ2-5	TGTGCCAGCTGGGTACAGAACCAAGAGACCCAGTACTTC	CASWVQNQETQYF
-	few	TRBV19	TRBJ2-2	TGTGCCAGTAGTCCCCGGACAGTTACCGGGGAGCTGTTTTTT	CASSPRTVTGELFF
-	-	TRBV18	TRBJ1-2	TGTGCCAGCTCACCAATAGGACACTCTAACTATGGCTACACCTTC	CASSPIGHSNYGYTF
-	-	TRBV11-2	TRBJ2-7	TGTGCCAGCAGCTTAGGTAATAACTACGAGCAGTACTTC	CASSLGNNYEQYF
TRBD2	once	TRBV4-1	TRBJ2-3	TGCGCCAGCAGCCAAGGCGGACTAGCGGGAGCCCGCACAGATACGCAGTATTTT	CASSQGGLAGARTDTQYF
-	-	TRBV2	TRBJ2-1	TGTGCCAGCAGTTCCAGGGGGGCCCATGAGCAGTTCTTC	CASSSRGAHEQFF
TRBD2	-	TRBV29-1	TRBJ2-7	TGCAGCGTTGGCGGCGGGGGGGGTTTTAGTGGTGAGCAGTACTTC	CSVGGGGGFSGEQYF
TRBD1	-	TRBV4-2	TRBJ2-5	TGTGCCAGCAGCCAGGGGACAGGGGAAGAGACCCAGTACTTC	CASSQGTGEETQYF
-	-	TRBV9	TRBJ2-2	TGTGCCAGCAGCCCTCAGGGGACCGGGGAGCTGTTTTTT	CASSPQGTGELFF
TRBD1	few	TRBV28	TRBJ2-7	TGTGCCAGCAGTCCGGACAGGGGTGGCGAGCAGTACTTC	CASSPDRGGEQYF
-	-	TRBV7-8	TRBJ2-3	TGTGCCAGCAGCTTTGGGACAAGGAGCACAGATACGCAGTATTTT	CASSFGTRSTDTQYF
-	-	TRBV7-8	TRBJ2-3	TGTGCCAGCAGAGGTAGTCAGGGGTGGACAGATACGCAGTATTTT	CASRGSQGWTDTQYF
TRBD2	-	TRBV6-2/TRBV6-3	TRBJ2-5	TGTGCCAGCAGTTTCGGCGGGAGTCGAGAGACCCAGTACTTC	CASSFGGSRETQYF
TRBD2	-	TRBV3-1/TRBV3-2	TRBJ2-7	TGTGCCAGCAGCCAACCCCGGACTAGCGGGAGGATCTACTTC	CASSQPRTSGRIYF
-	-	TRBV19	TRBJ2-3	TGTGCCAGTAGGAGGAAGGGGGACCTGGTTGGCGGTACGCAGTATTTT	CASRRKGDLVGGTQYF
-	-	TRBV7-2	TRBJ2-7	TGTGCCAGCAGCCCCCGGGACAAGATAGTCCACGAGCAGTACTTC	CASSPRDKIVHEQYF
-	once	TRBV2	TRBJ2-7	TGTGCCAGCAGTGTTGGAGGGAATTCCTACGAGCAGTACTTC	CASSVGGNSYEQYF